This entry is about one TCR beta chain. Recovered participants had two consecutive negative NP/OP PCR tests, healthcare professional clearance, or symptom resolution. The sample comes from a study of blood T cell repertoires in COVID-19. Study summary: From the United States, Italy and Spain came samples of acute and convalescent COVID-19.

In the original workflow: Nucleated cell counts were estimated from reference gene primer amplification. Libraries were prepared by immunoSEQ multiplex PCR; TCRdb keeps only in-frame clonotypes and omits some of them. That table supplies the V and J calls and clone size; D and trimming were determined from the DNA. Altogether 250,000 to 400,000 clones are present, more than 75% being singletons, with the ten largest covering 2.6%. The CDR3 length is 15 residues. Germline assignment: CDR1 LGHDT and CDR2 YNNKEL (reference sequence). V lost 4 bases to trimming and J lost 4 bases; unmatched junction nucleotides: 6.

The receptor was isolated from a man aged 55 to 70 who had recovered from COVID-19. The chain carries TRBV3-1 (or the pseudogene TRBV3-2) and TRBJ2-1; TRBD2 matches at 8 bases. The sample taken for sequencing was PBMCs or T cells enriched from blood (not recorded which). CDR3 amino acids: CASSRREGRYNEQFF. The CDR3 nucleotides read TGTGCCAGCAGCCGTCGGGAGGGGCGATACAATGAGCAGTTCTTC.